What follows describes a single TCR beta chain. This CDR3 spans 15 amino acids. J gave up 0 bases and V 4 bases, and 5 bases lay outside the gene matches. The germline V gene has CDR1 SGHAT and CDR2 FQNNGV. This entry comes from a study of regulatory T cells in long-lasting Graves disease. Construction of TCR beta libraries relied on iRepertoire HTBI primers and on Arm-PCR targeting CDR3 regions. TCRdb passed the multiplex PCR reads through MiXCR, listing each CDR3 protein once. Of around 500,000 distinct CDR3 sequences in the sample, about 13% were seen once. The time point here: newly diagnosed GD, antithyroid drugs for less than 3 months. PBMCs were the source of the RNA used for TCR sequencing. The same data also went into a second study, on T cells in Graves' hyperthyroidism and ophthalmopathy.

This specimen was peripheral blood mononuclear cells (PBMCs), taken at new diagnosis, from a patient treated with antithyroid drugs. This sequence was found in a man aged 30 to 39 with Graves disease. The chain combines TRBV11-2 with TRBJ2-7; 8 bases are shared with TRBD2. The CDR3 here is CASSSDSGISYEQYF. DNA of the CDR3: TGTGCCAGCAGCTCGGATAGCGGGATCTCCTACGAGCAGTACTTC. The whole variable domain, remainder taken from reference TRBV11-2 and TRBJ2-7, is EAGVAQSPRYKIIEKRQSVAFWCNPISGHATLYWYQQILGQGPKLLIQFQNNGVVDDSQLPKDRFSAERLKGVDSTLKIQPAKLEDSAVYLCASSSDSGISYEQYFGPGTRLTVT.